This TCR beta chain is from a study of blood T cell repertoires in COVID-19 (dated by TCRdb to 2020 to 2022). Context from the whole study: Samples from collaborators originated in the United States, Italy and Spain and spanned both the acute and convalescent phases of COVID-19. The prospective study material was composed of cDNA or gDNA derived from T cells, B-cell-depleted T cells, or PBMCs. Subjects who had been exposed to COVID-19, were actively infected with it, or had recovered from it provided the deeply sampled blood TCRbeta repertoires that made up the dataset. The repertoires were released in a freely available public database intended as a resource for research on the immune response to SARS-CoV-2. The samples were drawn from two sources: the first 160 participants of the ongoing ImmuneRACE study, and approximately 1,300 subjects contributed by 6 global collaborators. A de-identified subject ID, COVID-19 status, age in years and sex were almost always included in the sample metadata. HLA class I and class II types, where available, came from metadata supplied by the sample provider rather than from assay-based typing. What the research found in general, with its limitations: The amount of clinical and demographic metadata varied by source and participant and was provided uncurated.

Enrolling through a virtual design, the prospective study's participants ranged in age from roughly 18 to 89 years and lived across around 25 United States geographic areas. In the prospective study, participants were assigned to cohorts based on the clinical history participants reported in a screening survey and a study questionnaire. Exposed participants had been in contact, within 2 weeks of entering the study, with a person who had a PCR-confirmed or clinician-diagnosed case of COVID-19. In the prospective study, whole blood, serum and a nasopharyngeal or oropharyngeal swab were collected from each participant by mobile phlebotomists. Prospective study participants could optionally give additional blood draws and questionnaires over a roughly two-month period. Blood samples from the prospective study were shipped frozen or at room temperature prior to DNA extraction. TCRbeta CDR3 regions were amplified from genomic DNA by means of the immunoSEQ Assay, a bias-controlled multiplex PCR. Per the authors' processing: The number of nucleated cells in each sample was estimated by amplification of reference gene primers within the assay. Sequence reads were collapsed and filtered to measure the absolute abundance of every unique TCRbeta CDR3 rearrangement. For each sample, productive Simpson clonality was calculated as the square root of Simpson's diversity index over productive rearrangements. TCRdb limited this immuneACCESS table to in-frame rearrangements with V and J called. A share of clones is missing; checked studies link under half to unresolved V genes, and the rest is unexplained. V, J and clone size derive from that table, while D and trimming were established from the DNA sequence. This sample gives about 270,000 clones in total; 75% to 95% of them show up just once. The top ten clones comprise less than 3.5% of the sample.

The CDR3 runs 16 amino acids, cysteine and phenylalanine included. Only the CDR3 part of the read is kept: 48 bases, read in frame from the first base. Ends trimmed: V by 1 base, J by 5 bases; bases unmatched to a gene: 6. Reading the germline V gene (reference sequence) gives CDR1 PRHDT and CDR2 FYEKMQ. In the case of this clone: The antigen it binds to is not known. Per-base quality was not reported, and no clone a single base away is much larger than it.

The rearranged chain carries TRBV13 and TRBJ2-2; 8 of the junction bases match TRBD2. This receptor was taken from a middle-aged man who had been exposed to COVID-19. The sequencing input was PBMCs or T cells enriched from blood (not recorded which). The CDR3 reads as follows: CASSLVAGGWTGELFF. The nucleotide sequence reads as follows: TGTGCCAGCAGCTTAGTTGCGGGAGGTTGGACCGGGGAGCTGTTTTTT.